This T cell receptor beta chain was sequenced for a study of PD-1 blockade in classical Hodgkin lymphoma. Study overall: Administration of nivolumab to patients was at 3 mg/kg intravenously every 2 weeks. Study-level results: The origin of the repertoire differences remains undefined, with disease activity or prior therapy as possible causes. Compared with healthy donors, newly diagnosed patients reportedly showed lower baseline TCR diversity. Whoever responded completely had baseline diversity much like that seen in newly diagnosed patients.

Time point described: cycle 4 day 1 (C4D1), after 6 weeks of nivolumab. Following autologous stem cell transplantation, relapse occurred in every patient, and exposure to brentuximab vedotin varied. Of note for this clone: Antigen unknown. Additional DNA sequences in this sample encode the identical CDR3.

V lost 0 bases, J lost 1 base, and 4 bases lay in between. The CDR3 runs to 13 residues. Per the germline V gene, CDR1 is SGDLS and CDR2 is YYNGEE. Some clones are missing from TCRdb's copy, which holds only in-frame ones; the method was immunoSEQ multiplex PCR. This table holds some 24,000 clones, about 80% found once. The chain recombines TRBV9 with TRBJ1-1; unclear D gene. The specimen was peripheral blood mononuclear cells (PBMCs), collected before the fourth cycle of nivolumab. The source of this sequence is a human donor with classical Hodgkin lymphoma. CDR3 sequence reads: CASSVEGNTEAFF. DNA of the CDR3: TGTGCCAGCAGCGTAGAAGGGAACACTGAAGCTTTCTTT.